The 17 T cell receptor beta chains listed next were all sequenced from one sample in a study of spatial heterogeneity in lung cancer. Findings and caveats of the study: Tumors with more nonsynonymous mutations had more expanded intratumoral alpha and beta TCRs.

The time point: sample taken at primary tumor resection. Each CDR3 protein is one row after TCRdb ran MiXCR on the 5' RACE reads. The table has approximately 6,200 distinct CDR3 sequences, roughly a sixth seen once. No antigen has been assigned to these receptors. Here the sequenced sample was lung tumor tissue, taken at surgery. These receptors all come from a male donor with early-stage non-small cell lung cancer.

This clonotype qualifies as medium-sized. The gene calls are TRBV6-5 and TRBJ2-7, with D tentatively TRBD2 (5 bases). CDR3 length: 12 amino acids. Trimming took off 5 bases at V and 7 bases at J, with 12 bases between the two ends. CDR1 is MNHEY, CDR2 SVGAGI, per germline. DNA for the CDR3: TGTGCCAGCAGTGCCCCGGGATGGGAGCAGTACTTC. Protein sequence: CASSAPGWEQYF.

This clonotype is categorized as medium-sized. CDR3: CASSYFRTGNNEQFF. CDR3 nucleotide sequence: TGTGCCAGCAGTTACTTCCGGACAGGAAACAATGAGCAGTTCTTC. The V gene is TRBV6-5, the J gene TRBJ2-1; 7 bases fit TRBD1. Germline assignment: CDR1 MNHEY and CDR2 SVGAGI. The CDR3 contains 15 residues. Trimming took 1 base from V and 5 from J; bases not matched to a gene: 5.

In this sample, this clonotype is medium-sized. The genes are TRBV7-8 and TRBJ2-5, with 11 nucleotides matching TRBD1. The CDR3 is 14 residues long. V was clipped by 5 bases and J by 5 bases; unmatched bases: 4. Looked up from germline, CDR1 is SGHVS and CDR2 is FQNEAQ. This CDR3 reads CASSLDRGHETQYF. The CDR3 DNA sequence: TGTGCCAGCAGCCTGGACAGGGGGCACGAGACCCAGTACTTC. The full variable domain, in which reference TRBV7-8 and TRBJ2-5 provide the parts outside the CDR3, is GAGVSQSPRYKVAKRGQDVALRCDPISGHVSLFWYQQALGQGPEFLTYFQNEAQLDKSGLPSDRFFAERPEGSVSTLKIQRTQQEDSAVYLCASSLDRGHETQYFGPGTRLLVL.

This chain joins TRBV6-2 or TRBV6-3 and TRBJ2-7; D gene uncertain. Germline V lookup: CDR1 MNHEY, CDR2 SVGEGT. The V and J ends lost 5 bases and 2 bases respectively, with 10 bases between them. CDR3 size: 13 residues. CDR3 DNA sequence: TGTGCCAGCAGTCAAGTCCCCGCCTACGAGCAGTACTTC. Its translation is CASSQVPAYEQYF.

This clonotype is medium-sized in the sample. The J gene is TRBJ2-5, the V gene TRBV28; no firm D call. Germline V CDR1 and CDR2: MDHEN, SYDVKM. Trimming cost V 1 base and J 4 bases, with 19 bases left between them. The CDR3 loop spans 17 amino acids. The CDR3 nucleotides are TGTGCCAGCAGTTTATCCTTCCCACCAAGCCTGTCAGAGACCCAGTACTTC. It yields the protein CASSLSFPPSLSETQYF.

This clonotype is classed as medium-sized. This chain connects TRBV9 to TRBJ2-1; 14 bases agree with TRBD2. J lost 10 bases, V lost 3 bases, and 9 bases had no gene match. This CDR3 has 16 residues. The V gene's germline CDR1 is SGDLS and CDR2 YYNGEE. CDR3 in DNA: TGTGCCAGCAGCGCCGGACTAGCGGGAGGAGTACACGAGCAGTTCTTC. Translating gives CASSAGLAGGVHEQFF. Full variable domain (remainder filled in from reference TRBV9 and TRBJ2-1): DSGVTQTPKHLITATGQRVTLRCSPRSGDLSVYWYQQSLDQGLQFLIQYYNGEERAKGNILERFSAQQFPDLHSELNLSSLELGDSALYFCASSAGLAGGVHEQFFGPGTRLTVL.

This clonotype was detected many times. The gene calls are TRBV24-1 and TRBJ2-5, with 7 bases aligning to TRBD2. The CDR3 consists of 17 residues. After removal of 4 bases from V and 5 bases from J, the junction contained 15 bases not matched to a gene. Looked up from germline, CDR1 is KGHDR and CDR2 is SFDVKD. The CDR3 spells CATSDGGDGRARETQYF. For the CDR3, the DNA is TGTGCCACCAGTGACGGAGGGGATGGGAGGGCACGGGAGACCCAGTACTTC.

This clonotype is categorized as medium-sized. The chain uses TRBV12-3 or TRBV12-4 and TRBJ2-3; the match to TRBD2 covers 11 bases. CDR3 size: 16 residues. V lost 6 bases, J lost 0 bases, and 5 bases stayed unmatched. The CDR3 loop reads CASSPRLAGSTDTQYF. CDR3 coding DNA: TGTGCCAGCAGCCCCCGACTAGCGGGGAGCACAGATACGCAGTATTTT.

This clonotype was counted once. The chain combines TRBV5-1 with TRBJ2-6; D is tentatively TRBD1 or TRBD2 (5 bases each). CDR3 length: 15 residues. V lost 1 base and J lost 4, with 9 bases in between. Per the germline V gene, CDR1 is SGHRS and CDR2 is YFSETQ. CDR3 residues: CASSLRGDGANVLTF. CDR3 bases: TGCGCCAGCAGCTTGAGAGGGGACGGGGCCAACGTCCTGACTTTC.

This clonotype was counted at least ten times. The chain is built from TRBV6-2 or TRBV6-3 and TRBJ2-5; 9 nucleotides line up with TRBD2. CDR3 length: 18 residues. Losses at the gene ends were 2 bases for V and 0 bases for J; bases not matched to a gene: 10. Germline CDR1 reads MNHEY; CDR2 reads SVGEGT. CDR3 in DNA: TGTGCCAGCAGTTACGAGCGGGGGGTTTCTTCGTACCAAGAGACCCAGTACTTC. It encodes CASSYERGVSSYQETQYF.

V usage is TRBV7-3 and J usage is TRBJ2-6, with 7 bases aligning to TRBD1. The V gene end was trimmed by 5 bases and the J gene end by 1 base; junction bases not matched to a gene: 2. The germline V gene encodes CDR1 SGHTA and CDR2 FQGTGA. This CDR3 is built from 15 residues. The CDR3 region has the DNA TGTGCCAGCAGCCCACAGGGGTCTGGGGCCAACGTCCTGACTTTC. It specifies CASSPQGSGANVLTF.

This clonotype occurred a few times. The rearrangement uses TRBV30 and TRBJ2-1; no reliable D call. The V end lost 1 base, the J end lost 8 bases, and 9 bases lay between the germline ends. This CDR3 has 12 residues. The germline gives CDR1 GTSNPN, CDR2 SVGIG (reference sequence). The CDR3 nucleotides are TGTGCCTGGAGTGGCGCTGGCGATGAGCAGTTCTTC. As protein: CAWSGAGDEQFF.

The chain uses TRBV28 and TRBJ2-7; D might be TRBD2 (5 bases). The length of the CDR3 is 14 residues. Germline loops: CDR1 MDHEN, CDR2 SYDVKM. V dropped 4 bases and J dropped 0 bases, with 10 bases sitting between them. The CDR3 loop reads CASSYQRPSYEQYF. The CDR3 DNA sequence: TGTGCCAGCAGTTACCAGCGGCCCTCCTACGAGCAGTACTTC.

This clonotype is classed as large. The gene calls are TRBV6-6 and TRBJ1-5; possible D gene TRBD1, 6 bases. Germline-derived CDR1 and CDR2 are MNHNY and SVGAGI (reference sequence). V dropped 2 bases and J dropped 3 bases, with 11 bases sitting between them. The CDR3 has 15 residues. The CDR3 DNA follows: TGTGCCAGCAGTTACCACAGGGATGCCAATCAGCCCCAGCATTTT. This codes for CASSYHRDANQPQHF.

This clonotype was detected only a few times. CDR3 sequence reads: CASSWTATNEKLFF. Written as DNA, the CDR3 is TGTGCCAGCAGTTGGACAGCAACTAATGAAAAACTGTTTTTT. V and J are TRBV28 and TRBJ1-4; TRBD1 might be the D (6 bases). V was shortened by 4 bases and J by 0 bases, with 6 bases between the two germline ends. This CDR3 has 14 amino acids. Germline lookup yields CDR1 MDHEN and CDR2 SYDVKM.

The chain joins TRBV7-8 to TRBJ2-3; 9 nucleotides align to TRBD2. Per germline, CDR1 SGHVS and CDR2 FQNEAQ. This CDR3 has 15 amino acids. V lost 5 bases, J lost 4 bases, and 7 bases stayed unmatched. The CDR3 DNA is TGTGCCAGCAGCCCTCCTAGCGGGAAAGCAGATACGCAGTATTTT. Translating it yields CASSPPSGKADTQYF.

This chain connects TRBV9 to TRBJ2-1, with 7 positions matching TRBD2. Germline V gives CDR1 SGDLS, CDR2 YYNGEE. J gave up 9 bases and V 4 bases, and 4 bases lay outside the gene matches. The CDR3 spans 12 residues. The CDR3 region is CASSTSESEQFF. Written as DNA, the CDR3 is TGTGCCAGCAGCACTAGCGAGAGTGAGCAGTTCTTC. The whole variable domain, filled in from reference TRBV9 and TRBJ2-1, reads DSGVTQTPKHLITATGQRVTLRCSPRSGDLSVYWYQQSLDQGLQFLIQYYNGEERAKGNILERFSAQQFPDLHSELNLSSLELGDSALYFCASSTSESEQFFGPGTRLTVL.